Below, 10 T cell receptor beta chains from the same sample are listed, as sequenced in a study of blood T cell repertoires in COVID-19. Assay: immunoSEQ multiplex PCR; the TCRdb copy retains only in-frame clones and omits some. The sample has fewer than 25,000 clones, 89% seen once; the top ten hold roughly 6%. Sample: peripheral blood. The receptor source for this set is a human donor in a cohort sampled during active COVID-19.

The V and J genes are TRBV5-1 and TRBJ2-7, with TRBD2 identical over 8 bases. This CDR3 comprises 14 residues. Germline CDR1 is SGHRS and CDR2 is YFSETQ. V shed 0 bases and J 5 bases; nucleotides not matched to a gene: 4. The CDR3 nucleotides are TGCGCCAGCAGCTTGGACGGGAGGGGAGACGAGCAGTACTTC. It codes for CASSLDGRGDEQYF. The variable domain in full, completed from reference TRBV5-1 and TRBJ2-7, reads KAGVTQTPRYLIKTRGQQVTLSCSPISGHRSVSWYQQTPGQGLQFLFEYFSETQRNKGNFPGRFSGRQFSNSRSEMNVSTLELGDSALYLCASSLDGRGDEQYFGPGTRLTVT.

The rearrangement links TRBV15 to TRBJ2-3; a weak D match, TRBD2 (6 bases). Trimming removed 1 base at V and 1 base at J, with 9 bases between. This CDR3 is 15 amino acids long. The germline V gene has CDR1 LNHNV and CDR2 YYDKDF (reference sequence). The CDR3 DNA reads TGTGCCACCAGCAGAGGGGCGGGGCGCACAGATACGCAGTATTTT. Translation gives CATSRGAGRTDTQYF. Full variable domain (missing parts from reference TRBV15 and TRBJ2-3): DAMVIQNPRYQVTQFGKPVTLSCSQTLNHNVMYWYQQKSSQAPKLLFHYYDKDFNNEADTPDNFQSRRPNTSFCFLDIRSPGLGDTAMYLCATSRGAGRTDTQYFGPGTRLTVL.

The rearrangement joins TRBV30 to TRBJ2-5; D remains ambiguous. With 3 bases removed from V and 5 bases from J, the gap between germline ends came to 10 bases. The CDR3 is 12 residues long. The germline V gene encodes CDR1 GTSNPN and CDR2 SVGIG (reference sequence). CDR3 sequence: CAWSLMRETQYF. The CDR3 DNA reads TGTGCCTGGAGCCTTATGCGGGAGACCCAGTACTTC.

The V gene is TRBV19, the J gene TRBJ1-2, with D tentatively TRBD1 (5 bases). CDR3 length: 14 amino acids. The V gene lost 3 bases and the J gene lost 5 bases, with 13 bases spanning the gap. The germline CDR1 and CDR2 sequences are LNHDA and SQIVND (reference sequence). Here the CDR3 reads CASSMTENLYGYTF. CDR3 coding DNA: TGTGCCAGTAGTATGACAGAGAACTTGTATGGCTACACCTTC.

The chain has TRBV9 and TRBJ2-3, with a weak D call TRBD1 (5 bases). CDR3 length: 16 amino acids. Trimming left V 0 bases short and J 2 bases short, with 13 bases between. Per germline, CDR1 SGDLS and CDR2 YYNGEE. The CDR3 reads CASSVAISGHTDTQYF. The CDR3 DNA sequence: TGTGCCAGCAGCGTAGCTATCTCAGGACACACAGATACGCAGTATTTT.

The chain joins TRBV11-1 to TRBJ2-2, with 9 positions matching TRBD2. Germline CDR1 and CDR2: SGHAT and FQDESV (reference sequence). The CDR3 has 15 residues. Trimming removed 3 bases from V and 4 bases from J; junction bases left unmatched: 3. CDR3 nucleotides: TGTGCCAGCAGCTTTGGAGCGGGGGGCACCGGGGAGCTGTTTTTT. Encoded protein: CASSFGAGGTGELFF.

The DNA for the CDR3 is TGCGCCAGCAGCTCCTCGACAGGGGGCCCCGGTGGCTACACCTTC. This sequence encodes CASSSSTGGPGGYTF. The rearrangement links TRBV5-1 to TRBJ1-2; 10 positions agree with TRBD1. This CDR3 has 15 residues. Germline V CDR1 and CDR2: SGHRS, YFSETQ. Losses at the gene ends were 3 bases for V and 7 bases for J; bases not matched to a gene: 9.

V and J are TRBV7-2 and TRBJ2-1; 11 nucleotides agree with TRBD2. V lost 3 bases to trimming and J lost 2 bases; unmatched junction nucleotides: 0. Germline V gives CDR1 SGHTA, CDR2 FQGNSA. The CDR3 covers 15 residues. The CDR3 loop reads CASSLTSGAYNEQFF. The CDR3 bases are TGTGCCAGCAGCTTGACTAGCGGGGCCTACAATGAGCAGTTCTTC.

Remarks on this clone: Other nucleotide sequences in the sample specify the same CDR3. V gene TRBV7-2 combines with J gene TRBJ2-7; 13 bases are a match to TRBD2. This CDR3 region has 15 residues. V lost 5 bases, J lost 2 bases, and 3 bases stayed unmatched. Germline assignment: CDR1 SGHTA and CDR2 FQGNSA. For the CDR3, the DNA is TGTGCCAGCAGCGCGGGACTAGCGGGAACCTACGAGCAGTACTTC. Translation gives CASSAGLAGTYEQYF.

V usage is TRBV27 and J usage is TRBJ2-4; 9 bases match TRBD2. The CDR3 is 14 amino acids. Germline V gives CDR1 MNHEY, CDR2 SMNVEV (reference sequence). J lost 8 bases, V lost 3 bases, and 5 bases had no gene match. CDR3 protein: CASSLREGGDIQYF. The CDR3 DNA is TGTGCCAGCAGTTTGCGGGAGGGCGGGGACATTCAGTACTTC.